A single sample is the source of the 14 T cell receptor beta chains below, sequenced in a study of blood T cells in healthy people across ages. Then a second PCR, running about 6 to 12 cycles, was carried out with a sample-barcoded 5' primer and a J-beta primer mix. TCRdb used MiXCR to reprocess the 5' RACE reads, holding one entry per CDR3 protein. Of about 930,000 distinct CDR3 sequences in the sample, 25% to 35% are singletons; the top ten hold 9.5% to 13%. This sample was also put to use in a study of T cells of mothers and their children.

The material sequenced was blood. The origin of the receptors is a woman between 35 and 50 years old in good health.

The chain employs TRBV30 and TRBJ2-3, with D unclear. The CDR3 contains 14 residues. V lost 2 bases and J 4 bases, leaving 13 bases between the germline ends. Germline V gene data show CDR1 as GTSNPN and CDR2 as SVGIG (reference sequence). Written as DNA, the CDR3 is TGTGCCTGGAGTACCATCCACGGAGCAGATACGCAGTATTTT. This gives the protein CAWSTIHGADTQYF.

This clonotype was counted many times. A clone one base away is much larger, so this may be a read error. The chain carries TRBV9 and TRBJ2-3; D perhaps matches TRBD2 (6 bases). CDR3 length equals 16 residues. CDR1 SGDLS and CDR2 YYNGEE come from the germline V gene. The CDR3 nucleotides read TGTGCCAGCAGCGTAGGCGGGTACACTAGCACAGATACGCGGTATTTT. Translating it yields CASSVGGYTSTDTRYF.

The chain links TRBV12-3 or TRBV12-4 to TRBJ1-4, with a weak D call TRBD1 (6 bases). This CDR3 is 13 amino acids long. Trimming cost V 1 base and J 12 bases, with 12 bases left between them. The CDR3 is CASSLVGGSELFF. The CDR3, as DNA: TGTGCCAGCAGTTTAGTTGGGGGCTCGGAACTGTTTTTT.

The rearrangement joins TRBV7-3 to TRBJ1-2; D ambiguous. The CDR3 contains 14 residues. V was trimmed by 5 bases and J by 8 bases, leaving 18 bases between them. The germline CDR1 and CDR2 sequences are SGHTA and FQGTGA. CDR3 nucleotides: TGTGCCAGCAGCCAAGAGGGCTCGTTCGGAGGCTACACCTTC. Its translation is CASSQEGSFGGYTF.

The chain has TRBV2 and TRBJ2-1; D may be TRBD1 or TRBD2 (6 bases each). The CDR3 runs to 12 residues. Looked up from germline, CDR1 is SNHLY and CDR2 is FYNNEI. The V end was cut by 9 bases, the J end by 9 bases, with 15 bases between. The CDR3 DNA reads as TGTGCCAGAACCTACCGGGGGCGTGAGCAGTTCTTC. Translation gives CARTYRGREQFF.

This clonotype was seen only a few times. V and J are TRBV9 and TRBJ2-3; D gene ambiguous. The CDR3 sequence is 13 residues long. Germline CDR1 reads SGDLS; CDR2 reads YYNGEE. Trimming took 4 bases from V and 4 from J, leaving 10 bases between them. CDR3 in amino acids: CASSHNQADTQYF. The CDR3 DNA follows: TGTGCCAGCAGCCATAACCAAGCAGATACGCAGTATTTT. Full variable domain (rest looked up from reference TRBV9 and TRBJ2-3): DSGVTQTPKHLITATGQRVTLRCSPRSGDLSVYWYQQSLDQGLQFLIQYYNGEERAKGNILERFSAQQFPDLHSELNLSSLELGDSALYFCASSHNQADTQYFGPGTRLTVL.

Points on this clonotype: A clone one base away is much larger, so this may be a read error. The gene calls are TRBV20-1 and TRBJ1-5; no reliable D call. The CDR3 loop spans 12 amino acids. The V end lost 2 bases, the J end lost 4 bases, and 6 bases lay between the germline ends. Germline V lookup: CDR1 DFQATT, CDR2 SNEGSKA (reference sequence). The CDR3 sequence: CSARRENQPQHF. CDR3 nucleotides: TGCAGTGCTAGACGGGAGAATCAGCCCCAGCATTTT.

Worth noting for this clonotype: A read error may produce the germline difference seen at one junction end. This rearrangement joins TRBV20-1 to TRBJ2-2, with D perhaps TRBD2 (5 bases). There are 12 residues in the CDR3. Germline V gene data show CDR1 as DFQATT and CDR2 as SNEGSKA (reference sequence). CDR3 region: CSARDRVGELLF. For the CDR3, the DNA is TGCAGTGCTAGAGATCGGGTCGGGGAGCTGCTTTTT.

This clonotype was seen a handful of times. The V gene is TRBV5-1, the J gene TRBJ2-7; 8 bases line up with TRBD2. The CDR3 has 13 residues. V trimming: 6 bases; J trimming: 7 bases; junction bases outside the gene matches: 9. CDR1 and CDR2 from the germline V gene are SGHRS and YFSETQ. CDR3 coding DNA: TGCGCCAGCACCGATGGGGTAGCGGGGGAGCAGTACTTC. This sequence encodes CASTDGVAGEQYF.

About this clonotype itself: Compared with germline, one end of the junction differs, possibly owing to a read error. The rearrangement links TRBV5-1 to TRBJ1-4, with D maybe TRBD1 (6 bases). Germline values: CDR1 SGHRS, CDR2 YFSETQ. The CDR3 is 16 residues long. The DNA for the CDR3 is TGCGCCAGCAGCTTGGGTCCATACAGGGATAATGAAAAACGGTTTTTT. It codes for CASSLGPYRDNEKRFF.

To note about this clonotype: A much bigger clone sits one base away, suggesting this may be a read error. The CDR3: CASRSSVWRETQYF. DNA for the CDR3: TGTGCCAGCAGGTCTAGCGTATGGAGGGAGACCCAGTACTTC. The chain carries TRBV27 and TRBJ2-5; D possibly corresponds to TRBD2 (6 bases). The V gene lost 6 bases and the J gene lost 5 bases, with 16 bases spanning the gap. From germline, CDR1 is MNHEY and CDR2 SMNVEV (reference sequence). The length of the CDR3 is 14 residues.

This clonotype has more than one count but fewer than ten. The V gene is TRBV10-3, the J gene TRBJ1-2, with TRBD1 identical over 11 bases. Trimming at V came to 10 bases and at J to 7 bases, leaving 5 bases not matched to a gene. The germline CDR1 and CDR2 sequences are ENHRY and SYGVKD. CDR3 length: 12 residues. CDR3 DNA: TGTGCCACCGCTGGACAGGGGGCTGGCTACACCTTC. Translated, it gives CATAGQGAGYTF.

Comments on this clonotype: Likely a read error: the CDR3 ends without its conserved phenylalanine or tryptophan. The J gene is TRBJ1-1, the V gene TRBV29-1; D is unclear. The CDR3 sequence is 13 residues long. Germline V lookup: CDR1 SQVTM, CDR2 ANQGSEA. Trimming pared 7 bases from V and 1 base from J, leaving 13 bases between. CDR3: CSAVDLWNTEAFC. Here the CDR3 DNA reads TGCAGCGCCGTGGACTTATGGAACACTGAAGCTTTCTGT.

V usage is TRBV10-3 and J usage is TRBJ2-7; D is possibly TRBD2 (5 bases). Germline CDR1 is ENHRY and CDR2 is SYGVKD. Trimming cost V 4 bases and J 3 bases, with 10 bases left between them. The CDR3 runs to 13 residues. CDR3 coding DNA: TGTGCCATCAGTGCGTCCGGGGACTACGAGCAGTACTTC. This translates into CAISASGDYEQYF.